This T cell receptor beta chain was documented in a study of early T cells in non-severe SARS-CoV-2 infection. Study-wide context: From unsorted whole blood, bulk RNA was sequenced, and the chains remained unpaired. General study findings and limits: VDJdb-based annotation leaned toward anti-spike CD8 responses and missed private and CD4 specificities.

Unique molecular identifiers were affixed to single, distinct cDNA molecules. TCRdb passed the 5' RACE reads through MiXCR, listing each CDR3 protein once. Of under 30,000 distinct CDR3 sequences in the sample, about 4.6% were seen once. Germline-derived CDR1 and CDR2 are SGHTA and FQGTGA. This CDR3 comprises 13 residues. Between the trimmed V and J ends, which lost 5 bases and 6 bases, there was a span of 11 bases. This clonotype was seen a few times. The target antigen is unknown. The clonotype originates from an adult who was a healthcare worker with PCR-confirmed SARS-CoV-2 infection or an uninfected control (not recorded which). The chain carries TRBV7-3 and TRBJ2-1; D unresolved. The specimen was whole blood. CDR3 region: CASSNMIGNEQFF. As DNA, the CDR3 is TGTGCCAGCAGCAATATGATCGGCAATGAGCAGTTCTTC.